These 12 T cell receptor beta chains were all obtained from the same sample, sequenced in a study of blood T cell repertoires in COVID-19. Using immunoSEQ multiplex PCR, the repertoire was profiled, and TCRdb retains in-frame clones only, with some absent. The data contain about 200,000 clones, about four fifths of them singletons. The sequencing sample was made of PBMCs or T cells enriched from blood (not recorded which). The receptors were gathered from a man between 40 and 49 years old who had recovered from COVID-19.

The V call is TRBV30, the J call TRBJ2-7; the D is unclear. The CDR3 contains 15 residues. V was cut by 2 bases and J by 5 bases, with 19 bases left in between. Germline V gene data show CDR1 as GTSNPN and CDR2 as SVGIG (reference sequence). The CDR3 sequence is CAWSTPRNPLDEQYF. The CDR3 coding sequence is TGTGCCTGGAGTACCCCCAGGAACCCTCTGGACGAGCAGTACTTC.

This clone came up once. The chain combines TRBV5-6 with TRBJ2-1; no clear D. The CDR3 contains 11 residues. Trimming removed 4 bases at V and 9 bases at J, with 8 bases between. Germline V lookup: CDR1 SGHDT, CDR2 YYEEEE. The CDR3 spells CASSTRSEQFF. CDR3 nucleotide sequence: TGTGCCAGCAGCACAAGGAGTGAGCAGTTCTTC.

This clone was recorded a few times. CDR3 amino acids: CASSTTVYGYTF. The CDR3, as DNA: TGTGCCAGCAGTACCACGGTCTATGGCTACACCTTC. The chain links TRBV28 to TRBJ1-2, with D unresolved. The V end lost 5 bases, the J end lost 4 bases, and 8 bases lay between the germline ends. This CDR3 has 12 residues. Germline V CDR1 and CDR2: MDHEN, SYDVKM.

The chain has TRBV6-5 and TRBJ2-5, with D unresolved. V dropped 5 bases and J dropped 1 base, with 11 bases sitting between them. This CDR3 has 14 residues. CDR1 is MNHEY and CDR2 is SVGAGI in the germline V gene. In DNA form, the CDR3 reads TGTGCCAGCAGTCATGAGACTCTCCAAGAGACCCAGTACTTC. Translated, it gives CASSHETLQETQYF.

J is TRBJ2-1 and V is TRBV7-3, with TRBD1 identical over 9 bases. CDR1 SGHTA and CDR2 FQGTGA come from the germline V gene. V shed 5 bases, J shed 6 bases, and the junction held 8 bases outside the gene matches. This CDR3 region has 15 residues. The CDR3 DNA is TGTGCCAGCAGCCCCCCGGGACAGGGTTTCAATGAGCAGTTCTTC. This gives the protein CASSPPGQGFNEQFF.

The chain couples TRBV28 to TRBJ2-4; D perhaps matches TRBD2 (5 bases). The germline V gene encodes CDR1 MDHEN and CDR2 SYDVKM. The V gene lost 3 bases and the J gene lost 11 bases, with 8 bases spanning the gap. The CDR3 has 11 residues. The CDR3 DNA reads TGTGCCAGCAGTTTCGACTACGTTCAGTACTTC. It translates to CASSFDYVQYF.

The sample holds one count of this clone. The chain combines TRBV3-1 (or the pseudogene TRBV3-2) with TRBJ2-3; TRBD1 might be the D (5 bases). The CDR3 spans 13 residues. CDR1 and CDR2 (germline): LGHDT, YNNKEL (reference sequence). V shed 2 bases and J shed 4 bases, with 7 bases lying between them. CDR3 amino acids: CASSQQGADTQYF. CDR3 nucleotides: TGTGCCAGCAGCCAACAGGGCGCAGATACGCAGTATTTT.

This chain uses TRBV5-1 with TRBJ2-7; possibly TRBD2 for D (6 bases). Trimming left V 4 bases short and J 5 bases short, with 16 bases between. Germline V lookup: CDR1 SGHRS, CDR2 YFSETQ. The CDR3 loop spans 14 amino acids. The CDR3 DNA sequence: TGCGCCAGCAGCCGTGCGGGCGGGGCCGACGAGCAGTACTTC. Translation gives CASSRAGGADEQYF.

This clone was counted many times. This chain uses TRBV5-6 with TRBJ2-2; 10 nucleotides align to TRBD1. Germline V gene sequence: CDR1 SGHDT, CDR2 YYEEEE. The CDR3 consists of 15 residues. V was clipped by 7 bases and J by 4 bases; unmatched bases: 7. CDR3 in amino acids: CASRPTGGSTGELFF. In DNA, the CDR3 is TGTGCCAGCCGCCCGACAGGGGGCTCCACCGGGGAGCTGTTTTTT.

The V gene is TRBV7-9, the J gene TRBJ2-1; tentative D call: TRBD1 (6 bases). This CDR3 is built from 14 residues. Trimming left V 11 bases short and J 0 bases short, with 14 bases between. The germline CDR1 and CDR2 sequences are SEHNR and FQNEAQ (reference sequence). CDR3 sequence: CAGQSGSSYNEQFF. In nucleotides, the CDR3 is TGTGCCGGACAGAGCGGAAGCTCCTACAATGAGCAGTTCTTC.

V and J are TRBV6-1 and TRBJ2-7; TRBD1 matches at 9 bases. Germline CDR1 is MNHNS and CDR2 is SASEGT. The V and J ends lost 0 bases and 5 bases, in that order; junction bases with no gene match: 5. The CDR3 is 15 amino acids. CDR3 residues: CASSEADRGVNEQYF. The CDR3 DNA reads TGTGCCAGCAGTGAAGCCGACAGGGGGGTAAACGAGCAGTACTTC.

The V call is TRBV7-9, the J call TRBJ1-1; the match to TRBD1 covers 8 bases. V was pared by 2 bases and J by 5 bases, with 4 bases of the junction left unmatched. The CDR3 is made up of 14 amino acids. In germline, CDR1 is SEHNR, CDR2 FQNEAQ (reference sequence). In DNA, the CDR3 is TGTGCCAGCAGCTTAACACAGGGGGGAACTGAAGCTTTCTTT. Amino acids: CASSLTQGGTEAFF. Supplemented by reference TRBV7-9 and TRBJ1-1, the full variable domain reads DTGVSQNPRHKITKRGQNVTFRCDPISEHNRLYWYRQTLGQGPEFLTYFQNEAQLEKSRLLSDRFSAERPKGSFSTLEIQRTEQGDSAMYLCASSLTQGGTEAFFGQGTRLTVV.